The rows below give T cell receptor beta chains drawn from one sample of a study of cytomegalovirus exposure and HLA in healthy donors. Assay: immunoSEQ multiplex PCR; the TCRdb copy retains only in-frame clones and omits some. The sample contains 100,000 to 150,000 clones, over 60% of which appear only once. Specimen: PBMCs. The receptors originated from a woman aged 40 to 50 in good health and CMV-seropositive. CDR3s include the opening cysteine and the closing phenylalanine or tryptophan. Each record gives: D gene, J gene, V gene, clone size, CDR3 DNA, CDR3 protein. The D gene is left open where the match is weak. A clone size is listed for some rows: how often the clone was seen (once, few, many), or a class if it is expanded.

TRBD1 TRBJ1-1 TRBV7-2 NA TGTGCCAGCAGCCAAACAGGGGGTGGCACTGAAGCTTTCTTT CASSQTGGGTEAFF
NA TRBJ1-2 TRBV19 few TGTGCCAGTAGTATGTCTGGTCTAGCTAACTATGGCTACACCTTC CASSMSGLANYGYTF
NA TRBJ1-5 TRBV6-6 NA TGTGCCAGCAGGGGGCAGCAGGGAATGAGCAATCAGCCCCAGCATTTT CASRGQQGMSNQPQHF
NA TRBJ2-1 TRBV20-1 NA TGCAGTGCTAGAGTGCAGGGGGGATGGTTCTTC CSARVQGGWFF
NA TRBJ2-1 TRBV7-2 NA TGTGCCAGCAGCTTACGAACAGACAGTGAGCAGTTCTTC CASSLRTDSEQFF
NA TRBJ1-3 TRBV6-5 NA TGTGCCAGCGGCAGCTCTGGAAACACCATATATTTT CASGSSGNTIYF
NA TRBJ1-6 TRBV5-1 once TGCGCCAGCAGCTTGGACAGCATAGAGAATTCACCCCTCCACTTT CASSLDSIENSPLHF
NA TRBJ1-2 TRBV2 NA TGTGCCAGCCCGACTCTAGGCTACACCTTC CASPTLGYTF
NA TRBJ1-1 TRBV5-4 few TGTGCCAGCACCGCAGGGTTTGGTGAAGCTTTCTTT CASTAGFGEAFF
TRBD1 TRBJ1-6 TRBV5-4 NA TGTGCCAGCAGCCACGGGACAGAGCGTTCACCCCTCCACTTT CASSHGTERSPLHF
NA TRBJ1-2 TRBV9 NA TGTGCCAGCAGCGTAGCTGCGGGTTCTGGCTACACCTTC CASSVAAGSGYTF
TRBD1 TRBJ1-2 TRBV27 few TGTGCCAGCAGTTCAGGGGGCAGCTACACCTTC CASSSGGSYTF
NA TRBJ1-2 TRBV5-1 NA TGCGCCAGCAGCTTGACGGTCCTCATAACTAACTATGGCTACACCTTC CASSLTVLITNYGYTF
TRBD2 TRBJ2-3 TRBV7-8 once TGTGCCAGCAGCCGCGGGCGGACTAGCGGAACTAGCACAGATACGCAGTATTTT CASSRGRTSGTSTDTQYF
TRBD1 TRBJ1-5 TRBV2 many TGTGCCAGCAGTGAGGACAGGGCATTTCAGCCCCAGCATTTT CASSEDRAFQPQHF
NA TRBJ1-4 TRBV19 NA TGTGCCAGTAGTATGGAGAGGGCGGAAAAACTGTTTTTT CASSMERAEKLFF
NA TRBJ2-7 TRBV7-2 NA TGTGCCAGCAGTTTGACAGTCGAGCAGTACTTC CASSLTVEQYF
NA TRBJ1-5 TRBV2 NA TGTGCCAGCAGGAGAGAGTTGCAGCCCCAGCATTTT CASRRELQPQHF
TRBD1 TRBJ1-4 TRBV5-1 NA TGCGCCAGCAGCTGGGACAGACCGAGAGTATCTAATGAAAAACTGTTTTTT CASSWDRPRVSNEKLFF
NA TRBJ1-1 TRBV6-1 NA TGTGCCAGCGCCAGCGGATACAGATTGGGCACTGAAGCTTTCTTT CASASGYRLGTEAFF
NA TRBJ2-7 TRBV4-3 NA TGCGCCAGCAGCCACGGACGGTGGGGCTACGAGCAGTACTTC CASSHGRWGYEQYF
NA TRBJ1-1 TRBV9 NA TGTGCCAGCAGCGGGGGGGTCGGCACTGAAGCTTTCTTT CASSGGVGTEAFF